These 31 T cell receptor beta chains share one sample of origin, sequenced in a study of read filtering for tumor transcriptome and immune sequencing. Molecular barcoded adaptors covering alpha/delta and beta/gamma chains were used on 400 to 450 ng RNA. One entry per CDR3 protein, called by TCRdb with MiXCR from the reads. Of tens of thousands of distinct CDR3 sequences detected, 20% to 25% appear once; the ten largest clones hold about 18%. The sample was a population of CD138-negative cells sorted from bone marrow. These receptors were collected from a donor aged 40 or over with multiple myeloma.

This clonotype was recorded many times. V and J are TRBV2 and TRBJ1-4; possibly TRBD1 for D (5 bases). Germline assignment: CDR1 SNHLY and CDR2 FYNNEI. This CDR3 comprises 15 residues. V was shortened by 2 bases and J by 8 bases, with 15 bases between the two germline ends. The CDR3 sequence: CASSERTTAVEKLFF. CDR3 coding DNA: TGTGCCAGCAGTGAAAGGACAACGGCCGTCGAAAAACTGTTTTTT.

This clonotype was recorded at least ten times. The rearrangement uses TRBV29-1 and TRBJ2-2; no clear D. CDR1 and CDR2 (germline): SQVTM, ANQGSEA. The V and J ends lost 6 bases and 1 base respectively, with 3 bases between them. CDR3 length equals 11 residues. The CDR3 coding sequence is TGCAGCGTAGGGAACACCGGGGAGCTGTTTTTT. Protein product: CSVGNTGELFF.

This clonotype occurred many times. V gene TRBV29-1 combines with J gene TRBJ2-3, with D hard to call. This CDR3 has 14 amino acids. Per germline, CDR1 SQVTM and CDR2 ANQGSEA. V was cut by 5 bases and J by 0 bases, with 12 bases left in between. The CDR3 spells CSVQVAYSTDTQYF. The CDR3 DNA reads as TGCAGCGTTCAAGTCGCCTATAGCACAGATACGCAGTATTTT.

This clonotype has a count of ten or more. The genes are TRBV20-1 and TRBJ2-1; D might be TRBD1 (6 bases). The V end lost 6 bases, the J end lost 8 bases, and 23 bases lay between the germline ends. The V gene's germline CDR1 is DFQATT and CDR2 SNEGSKA (reference sequence). This CDR3 has 15 residues. The CDR3 region is CSAGTRQGMVDEQFF. CDR3 DNA: TGCAGTGCCGGCACCCGGCAGGGGATGGTGGATGAGCAGTTCTTC.

This clonotype is medium-sized. The V call is TRBV7-8, the J call TRBJ2-1; D call uncertain. V was cut by 5 bases and J by 2 bases, with 10 bases left in between. The CDR3 contains 14 residues. The germline gives CDR1 SGHVS, CDR2 FQNEAQ. The CDR3 is CASSPTRTYNEQFF. The CDR3 region has the DNA TGTGCCAGCAGCCCGACTCGTACCTACAATGAGCAGTTCTTC. Filled out from reference TRBV7-8 and TRBJ2-1, the complete variable domain reads GAGVSQSPRYKVAKRGQDVALRCDPISGHVSLFWYQQALGQGPEFLTYFQNEAQLDKSGLPSDRFFAERPEGSVSTLKIQRTQQEDSAVYLCASSPTRTYNEQFFGPGTRLTVL.

About this clonotype: A much larger clone is a single base away; this may be a read error. CDR3 DNA sequence: TGTGCCAGCACCCCGACAGGGGGAGGCGGGGAGCTGTTTTTT. Its translation is CASTPTGGGGELFF. The J gene is TRBJ2-2, the V gene TRBV7-3; 9 nucleotides agree with TRBD1. Germline loops: CDR1 SGHTA, CDR2 FQGTGA. The ends lost 7 bases at V and 7 bases at J; junction bases unmatched: 7. The CDR3 runs to 14 residues.

This clonotype was detected a few times. This chain joins TRBV2 and TRBJ1-5, with 11 bases identical to TRBD1. The germline CDR1 and CDR2 sequences are SNHLY and FYNNEI. This CDR3 is built from 15 residues. V gave up 6 bases and J gave up 7 bases; unmatched junction bases: 8. The CDR3 reads CASREGQGVRQPQHF. CDR3 bases: TGTGCCAGCAGGGAGGGACAGGGGGTTCGGCAGCCCCAGCATTTT.

This clonotype was seen ten or more times. This chain uses TRBV28 with TRBJ2-1; the D call may be TRBD1 or TRBD2 (5 bases each). Trimming left V 4 bases short and J 7 bases short, with 20 bases between. The CDR3 runs 16 residues. Per the germline V gene, CDR1 is MDHEN and CDR2 is SYDVKM. CDR3 DNA: TGTGCCAGCAGTTCCCCAAACGGACTGGGACGGAATGAGCAGTTCTTC. Translating gives CASSSPNGLGRNEQFF.

This clonotype was seen repeatedly, ten times or more. The chain carries TRBV5-1 and TRBJ2-2; 8 bases match TRBD2. The CDR3 runs to 14 residues. The J segment lost 5 bases and the V segment lost 5 bases, leaving 5 bases of the junction unmatched. CDR1 is SGHRS and CDR2 is YFSETQ in the germline V gene. This chain's CDR3 is CASRERERTGELFF. The CDR3 DNA reads TGCGCCAGCAGGGAGCGGGAGAGAACCGGGGAGCTGTTTTTT.

In regard to this clonotype: One junction end does not reproduce the germline sequence, and a read error may be involved. This chain links TRBV28 with TRBJ2-1; D might be TRBD2 (5 bases). Germline V gene lookup returns CDR1 MDHEN and CDR2 SYDVKM. This CDR3 region has 19 residues. CDR3 loop: CASTACGPRYISSYNEQFF. DNA of the CDR3: TGTGCCAGCACAGCTTGCGGGCCGAGATACATTAGCTCCTACAATGAGCAGTTTTTC.

This clonotype showed up many times. This chain connects TRBV29-1 to TRBJ2-5, with D perhaps TRBD1 (5 bases). Trimming removed 2 bases from V and 2 bases from J, with 9 bases in between. This CDR3 has 13 amino acids. Per the germline V gene, CDR1 is SQVTM and CDR2 is ANQGSEA. CDR3 nucleotide sequence: TGCAGCGTTGAACCCACAGGTCAAGAGACCCAGTACTTC. Translating it yields CSVEPTGQETQYF.

The rearrangement uses TRBV7-8 and TRBJ1-5; D not certain. Germline V gene sequence: CDR1 SGHVS, CDR2 FQNEAQ. The germline V and J ends were trimmed by 5 bases and 4 bases, with 15 bases remaining between them. This CDR3 is 15 amino acids long. CDR3 residues: CASSLGRLGNQPQHF. In DNA form, the CDR3 reads TGTGCCAGCAGCCTAGGGCGGTTAGGGAATCAGCCCCAGCATTTT. Combining the CDR3 with reference TRBV7-8 and TRBJ1-5 gives the whole variable domain GAGVSQSPRYKVAKRGQDVALRCDPISGHVSLFWYQQALGQGPEFLTYFQNEAQLDKSGLPSDRFFAERPEGSVSTLKIQRTQQEDSAVYLCASSLGRLGNQPQHFGDGTRLSIL.

Ten or more counts support this clonotype. V usage is TRBV6-1 and J usage is TRBJ2-5, with 14 bases fitting TRBD2. Germline V CDR1 and CDR2: MNHNS, SASEGT. Trimming removed 8 bases from V and 3 bases from J; junction bases left unmatched: 2. This CDR3 has 14 amino acids. CDR3 residues: CASEGLAGEETQYF. In DNA form, the CDR3 reads TGTGCCAGCGAGGGACTAGCGGGGGAAGAGACCCAGTACTTC.

As to this clonotype: This may stem from a read error, because a much larger clone lies one nucleotide away. This chain joins TRBV6-6 and TRBJ2-7, with 9 bases aligning to TRBD1. This CDR3 contains 15 residues. The ends lost 6 bases at V and 6 bases at J; junction bases unmatched: 12. Germline-derived CDR1 and CDR2 are MNHNY and SVGAGI (reference sequence). CDR3 bases: TGTGCCAGCAGCTCCCTCGGGACAGGGAAGGCCGAGCAGTACTTC. Protein: CASSSLGTGKAEQYF.

This clonotype was counted ten times or more. J is TRBJ1-2 and V is TRBV20-1, with 10 positions matching TRBD1. The CDR3 sequence is 13 residues long. Unmatched junction bases numbered 6, after V lost 6 bases and J lost 5 bases. Germline loops: CDR1 DFQATT, CDR2 SNEGSKA (reference sequence). This CDR3 reads CSAPTGGWYGYTF. The DNA for the CDR3 is TGCAGTGCACCGACAGGGGGCTGGTATGGCTACACCTTC.

In this sample, this clonotype turned up many times. The gene calls are TRBV29-1 and TRBJ2-5; D is unresolved. Per the germline V gene, CDR1 is SQVTM and CDR2 is ANQGSEA. CDR3 length: 12 amino acids. The V gene lost 2 bases and the J gene lost 2 bases, with 6 bases spanning the gap. The CDR3 protein is CSVEKAQETQYF. CDR3 sequence (DNA): TGCAGCGTTGAAAAAGCACAAGAGACCCAGTACTTC.

For this clonotype: An end of the junction does not agree with germline; a read error may underlie this. The gene calls are TRBV6-4 and TRBJ1-1; 9 nucleotides match TRBD1. CDR1 is MRHNA and CDR2 is SNTAGT in the germline V gene. CDR3 length equals 13 residues. CDR3: CSSRLDRGTEAFF. The DNA of the CDR3 is TGTTCCAGCAGATTGGACAGGGGAACTGAAGCTTTCTTT.

This clonotype was counted many times. The chain combines TRBV6-5 with TRBJ2-2; TRBD2 matches 8 bases. The germline V gene encodes CDR1 MNHEY and CDR2 SVGAGI. The CDR3 runs to 14 residues. The V gene end was trimmed by 6 bases and the J gene end by 6 bases; junction bases not matched to a gene: 6. CDR3 DNA sequence: TGTGCCAGCAGCCCACCGGGGGGGTCCGGGGAGCTGTTTTTT. Its translation is CASSPPGGSGELFF.

With respect to this clonotype: This clone may be a read error of a much larger clone one base away. The genes are TRBV28 and TRBJ1-5, with TRBD1 as a possible D gene (5 bases). V was clipped by 5 bases and J by 9 bases, with 11 bases between them. The CDR3 has 12 residues. Germline V gene data show CDR1 as MDHEN and CDR2 as SYDVKM. The CDR3 DNA reads TGTGCCAGCAGTCAGGACAATTCGCCCCAGCATTTT. Translation gives CASSQDNSPQHF.

As for this clonotype: A read error may be the cause here, since a much bigger clone is one base away. This sequence joins TRBV12-3 or TRBV12-4 and TRBJ2-6; D ambiguous. The CDR3 is 15 residues long. V gave up 8 bases and J gave up 2 bases, with 13 bases separating them. CDR3 region: CASHRGRPGANVLTF. The CDR3 DNA is TGTGCCAGCCATCGAGGCCGGCCTGGGGCCAACGTCCTGACTTTC.

This clonotype has a count of ten or more. The rearrangement joins TRBV12-3 or TRBV12-4 to TRBJ2-1; 10 positions match TRBD1. With 5 bases clipped from V and 9 bases from J, the junction kept 7 bases outside the gene matches. The CDR3 is 14 residues long. The CDR3: CASSQTGGGPEQFF. The CDR3 DNA sequence: TGTGCCAGCAGTCAGACAGGGGGCGGACCTGAGCAGTTCTTC.

This clonotype was observed a few times. This chain links TRBV30 with TRBJ1-6; D is unresolved. Trimming cost V 3 bases and J 8 bases, with 11 bases left between them. The CDR3 consists of 13 residues. Per germline, CDR1 GTSNPN and CDR2 SVGIG (reference sequence). DNA of the CDR3: TGTGCCTGGAGACTATCGACCCATTCACCCCTCCACTTT. This translates into CAWRLSTHSPLHF.

This clonotype has just a few counts. A much more abundant neighbour one base away suggests this may be a read error. The V and J genes are TRBV5-1 and TRBJ2-1; D may be TRBD1 (5 bases). V dropped 10 bases and J dropped 8 bases, with 22 bases sitting between them. The V gene's germline CDR1 is SGHRS and CDR2 YFSETQ. The CDR3 loop spans 14 amino acids. The CDR3, as DNA: TGCGCCTGCTCCGGACCTCCCCTAGGGGATGAGCAGTTCTTC. It translates to CACSGPPLGDEQFF.

In this sample, this clonotype turned up many times. The chain has TRBV6-5 and TRBJ1-5; D call uncertain. Trimming left V 4 bases short and J 0 bases short, with 16 bases between. In germline, CDR1 is MNHEY, CDR2 SVGAGI. This CDR3 region has 17 residues. The CDR3 protein is CASSSRRSSYSNQPQHF. DNA for the CDR3: TGTGCCAGCAGTTCCCGCCGTTCCAGCTATAGCAATCAGCCCCAGCATTTT.

This clonotype appeared many times. This chain links TRBV7-9 with TRBJ1-5, with 7 bases matching TRBD1. V lost 5 bases to trimming and J lost 3 bases; unmatched junction nucleotides: 4. This CDR3 is 14 amino acids long. Germline CDR1 reads SEHNR; CDR2 reads FQNEAQ (reference sequence). The CDR3 loop reads CASSQGGNNQPQHF. CDR3 nucleotides: TGTGCCAGCAGCCAGGGGGGGAACAATCAGCCCCAGCATTTT.

This clonotype has ten or more counts. In DNA, the CDR3 is TGTGCCAGCAGTCACGGACAGGGTGGAAAACTGTTTTTT. It yields the protein CASSHGQGGKLFF. The rearrangement uses TRBV27 and TRBJ1-4; 8 positions agree with TRBD1. This CDR3 has 13 residues. Per the germline V gene, CDR1 is MNHEY and CDR2 is SMNVEV (reference sequence). Trimming took 5 bases from V and 10 from J; bases not matched to a gene: 6.

Concerning this clonotype: A read error may be the cause here, since a much bigger clone is one base away. CDR3 loop: CASSLGQGVGGANVLTF. In DNA, the CDR3 is TGTGCCAGCAGCTTGGGACAGGGAGTGGGTGGGGCCAACGTCCTGACTTTC. V and J are TRBV5-4 and TRBJ2-6; 7 nucleotides line up with TRBD1. Germline-derived CDR1 and CDR2 are SGHNT and YYREEE (reference sequence). V shed 0 bases, J shed 3 bases, and the junction held 6 bases outside the gene matches. The CDR3 is 17 residues long. The full variable domain, its missing parts supplied by reference TRBV5-4 and TRBJ2-6, is ETGVTQSPTHLIKTRGQQVTLRCSSQSGHNTVSWYQQALGQGPQFIFQYYREEENGRGNFPPRFSGLQFPNYSSELNVNALELDDSALYLCASSLGQGVGGANVLTFGAGSRLTVL.

This clonotype was detected many times. The V and J genes are TRBV28 and TRBJ1-4; D might be TRBD1 (6 bases). This CDR3 has 16 amino acids. The V end was cut by 3 bases, the J end by 4 bases, with 15 bases between. CDR1 is MDHEN and CDR2 is SYDVKM in the germline V gene. CDR3 DNA: TGTGCCAGCAGTTTTATGATCGGGGGCGGTAATGAAAAACTGTTTTTT. This sequence encodes CASSFMIGGGNEKLFF.

This clonotype was counted ten times or more. The V call is TRBV6-6, the J call TRBJ2-2, with a tentative D call TRBD2 (6 bases). The germline V and J ends were trimmed by 6 bases and 4 bases, with 12 bases remaining between them. Germline assignment: CDR1 MNHNY and CDR2 SVGAGI (reference sequence). This CDR3 has 14 residues. The CDR3 bases are TGTGCCAGCAGCCTGAGCGGGTTCACCGGGGAGCTGTTTTTT. Translating it yields CASSLSGFTGELFF.

Many counts were recorded for this clonotype. V gene TRBV11-2 combines with J gene TRBJ2-7, with 7 bases identical to TRBD1. The V gene's germline CDR1 is SGHAT and CDR2 FQNNGV. CDR3 size: 15 residues. The V and J ends lost 2 bases and 0 bases, in that order; junction bases with no gene match: 4. In DNA form, the CDR3 reads TGTGCCAGCAGCTTACTCCGGGACAGCTCCTACGAGCAGTACTTC. Amino acids: CASSLLRDSSYEQYF. Combining the CDR3 with reference TRBV11-2 and TRBJ2-7 gives the whole variable domain EAGVAQSPRYKIIEKRQSVAFWCNPISGHATLYWYQQILGQGPKLLIQFQNNGVVDDSQLPKDRFSAERLKGVDSTLKIQPAKLEDSAVYLCASSLLRDSSYEQYFGPGTRLTVT.

This clonotype was counted only a few times. The V and J genes are TRBV4-1 and TRBJ1-5; D is unclear. Trimming shortened V by 0 bases and J by 6 bases, and 15 bases separated the two germline ends. The CDR3 is 16 amino acids. Per the germline V gene, CDR1 is MGHRA and CDR2 is YSYEKL. CDR3 residues: CASSQDPGLVTQPQHF. CDR3 DNA: TGCGCCAGCAGCCAAGATCCGGGGTTGGTCACTCAGCCCCAGCATTTT.